These 29 T cell receptor beta chains were sequenced from one sample in a study of blood T cells in healthy people across ages. A J-beta primer mix and a sample-barcoded 5' primer were used in a second PCR of roughly 6 to 11 cycles. TCRdb itself ran the 5' RACE reads through MiXCR, one entry per CDR3 protein. Altogether 710,000 or so distinct CDR3 sequences are present, approximately 31% being singletons, with the ten largest covering 15%. Sequencing was carried out using blood. Receptors originate from a woman of 80 years or more in good health.

This clonotype was recorded only once. A read error may account for a junction end that differs from germline. The chain employs TRBV12-3 or TRBV12-4 and TRBJ1-5, with D unclear. This CDR3 has 14 residues. The CDR3 is CAGSRRQSNQPQHF. CDR3 DNA: TGTGCCGGCAGTCGACGCCAGTCCAATCAGCCCCAGCATTTT.

Details on this clonotype: This sequence may be a read error, since a much larger clone differs from it by one base. The chain links TRBV6-2 or TRBV6-3 to TRBJ2-7; D is unresolved. Trimming stripped 2 bases from V and 12 bases from J, with 23 bases between. The length of the CDR3 is 15 residues. CDR1 is MNHEY and CDR2 is SVGEGT in the germline V gene. The CDR3 reads CASSYARTAESNRYF. CDR3 in DNA: TGTGCCAGCAGTTACGCGAGGACGGCCGAAAGTAACCGGTACTTC.

The chain carries TRBV12-3 or TRBV12-4 and TRBJ2-7, with 10 bases fitting TRBD2. TRBJ2-5 explains the end of the DNA better; the J call may be wrong. This CDR3 spans 16 amino acids. The CDR3 bases are TGTGCCAGCAGTAGGCCGGTGGCTAGCGGGGGAGCGACCCAGTACTTC. It is translated as CASSRPVASGGATQYF.

The chain couples TRBV27 to TRBJ2-7, with D unclear. Germline CDR1 reads MNHEY; CDR2 reads SMNVEV (reference sequence). CDR3 length equals 13 residues. Trimming cost V 6 bases and J 3 bases, with 12 bases left between them. This CDR3 is CASRLLMGYEQYF. The CDR3 DNA follows: TGTGCCAGCAGACTCCTCATGGGCTACGAGCAGTACTTC.

The chain combines TRBV30 with TRBJ1-1, with 7 bases aligning to TRBD1. Germline V gene data show CDR1 as GTSNPN and CDR2 as SVGIG (reference sequence). Trimming at V came to 5 bases and at J to 1 base, leaving 7 bases not matched to a gene. The CDR3 has 14 residues. The CDR3, as DNA: TGTGCCTGGGGTTCGGGACAGCAGAACACTGAAGCTTTCTTT. The encoded protein is CAWGSGQQNTEAFF.

This clonotype was counted many times. The CDR3 region is CSALPRPGGAVEQYF. Here the CDR3 DNA reads TGCAGTGCTCTCCCTAGGCCGGGGGGTGCCGTTGAGCAGTACTTC. This sequence joins TRBV20-1 and TRBJ2-7; 7 positions match TRBD2. With V trimmed by 5 bases and J by 7 bases, 17 bases remained unmatched. The CDR3 length is 15 residues. The V gene's germline CDR1 is DFQATT and CDR2 SNEGSKA (reference sequence).

This clonotype was recorded a few times. The V call is TRBV4-1, the J call TRBJ1-2; a possible D gene is TRBD1 (6 bases). CDR3 length: 15 amino acids. V was cut by 2 bases and J by 4 bases, with 14 bases left in between. Germline CDR1 is MGHRA and CDR2 is YSYEKL. Here the CDR3 reads CASSQLTGNGYGYTF. The DNA for the CDR3 is TGCGCCAGCAGCCAATTAACAGGGAATGGCTATGGCTACACCTTC.

Many counts were recorded for this clonotype. The rearrangement uses TRBV5-1 and TRBJ2-2; weak D call: TRBD1 (5 bases). The CDR3 has 14 residues. Germline loops: CDR1 SGHRS, CDR2 YFSETQ. V was trimmed by 4 bases and J by 2 bases, leaving 9 bases between them. CDR3 DNA: TGCGCCAGCAGCAACGACAGAAACACCGGGGAGCTGTTTTTT. Its translation is CASSNDRNTGELFF.

This chain joins TRBV10-3 and TRBJ1-2; 7 bases line up with TRBD1. Germline V gives CDR1 ENHRY, CDR2 SYGVKD. The CDR3 extends over 15 amino acids. V lost 5 bases and J lost 8; bases outside the gene matches: 14. DNA for the CDR3: TGTGCCATCAGTCAAACGGACAGGTTATGGTTCGGCTACACCTTC. Translated, it gives CAISQTDRLWFGYTF.

This clonotype came up many times. The chain uses TRBV5-1 and TRBJ2-5; possible D gene TRBD2, 5 bases. Trimming cost V 7 bases and J 4 bases, with 14 bases left between them. CDR1 is SGHRS and CDR2 is YFSETQ in the germline V gene. The CDR3 contains 13 residues. The CDR3 protein is CASRLSAGETQYF. In DNA form, the CDR3 reads TGCGCCAGCCGGCTGAGCGCGGGAGAGACCCAGTACTTC.

In this sample, this clonotype turned up a few times. The rearrangement uses TRBV30 and TRBJ1-2; TRBD1 agrees at 8 bases. The CDR3 runs to 13 residues. Germline V gene lookup returns CDR1 GTSNPN and CDR2 SVGIG (reference sequence). With V trimmed by 2 bases and J by 8 bases, 7 bases remained unmatched. The CDR3 DNA is TGTGCCTGGAGTCCCAGGGGGCTGAGCGGCTACACCTTC. It codes for CAWSPRGLSGYTF.

The V and J genes are TRBV5-1 and TRBJ1-2; tentatively, D is TRBD1 (6 bases). This CDR3 has 14 amino acids. The V gene lost 5 bases and the J gene lost 0 bases, with 11 bases spanning the gap. Germline V gene data show CDR1 as SGHRS and CDR2 as YFSETQ. The CDR3 DNA follows: TGCGCCAGCAGGGGGACAAGTTCTAACTATGGCTACACCTTC. It yields the protein CASRGTSSNYGYTF.

The chain links TRBV6-5 to TRBJ2-3, with a possible D match to TRBD1 (6 bases). The germline CDR1 and CDR2 sequences are MNHEY and SVGAGI. The CDR3 is 15 amino acids. V lost 6 bases to trimming and J lost 3 bases, with 16 bases between them. CDR3 coding DNA: TGTGCCAGCAGCAGAGGGGGAGTGAGGACAGATACGCAGTATTTT. Its protein product is CASSRGGVRTDTQYF.

The chain recombines TRBV11-2 with TRBJ2-3; D gene unclear. V shed 8 bases and J shed 2 bases, with 8 bases lying between them. Germline CDR1 SGHAT, CDR2 FQNNGV. The CDR3 has 12 residues. Here the CDR3 DNA reads TGTGCCAGCGGGCCGAACACAGATACGCAGTATTTT. Amino acids: CASGPNTDTQYF.

The genes are TRBV7-9 and TRBJ2-7, with 7 bases matching TRBD1. This CDR3 region has 14 residues. J lost 3 bases, V lost 4 bases, and 6 bases had no gene match. Looked up from germline, CDR1 is SEHNR and CDR2 is FQNEAQ (reference sequence). CDR3 in amino acids: CASSSETGFYEQYF. In DNA form, the CDR3 reads TGTGCCAGCAGCTCGGAGACAGGGTTCTACGAGCAGTACTTC. The variable domain in full, with the rest retrieved from reference TRBV7-9 and TRBJ2-7, is DTGVSQNPRHKITKRGQNVTFRCDPISEHNRLYWYRQTLGQGPEFLTYFQNEAQLEKSRLLSDRFSAERPKGSFSTLEIQRTEQGDSAMYLCASSSETGFYEQYFGPGTRLTVT.

This clonotype appeared a single time. A much larger clone lies a single base off, so this may be a read error. The V gene is TRBV6-5, the J gene TRBJ2-1; 15 bases align to TRBD2. Germline V lookup: CDR1 MNHEY, CDR2 SVGAGI. J was trimmed by 9 bases and V by 5 bases; bases with no gene match: 5. This CDR3 is built from 15 residues. The CDR3 nucleotides are TGTGCCAGCAGTACCGGACTAGCGGGGGGGGGTGAGCAGTTCTTC. It specifies CASSTGLAGGGEQFF.

The table lists this clonotype with many counts. V and J are TRBV7-9 and TRBJ2-3; 13 bases fit TRBD2. Germline CDR1 is SEHNR and CDR2 is FQNEAQ (reference sequence). The J segment lost 0 bases and the V segment lost 0 bases, leaving 6 bases of the junction unmatched. This CDR3 is 19 amino acids long. The CDR3 coding sequence is TGTGCCAGCAGCTTAGCTCCGGGACTAGCGGGGCCCAGCACAGATACGCAGTATTTT. It translates to CASSLAPGLAGPSTDTQYF.

This clonotype was detected many times. This chain uses TRBV15 with TRBJ2-3; 11 bases line up with TRBD2. The trim removed 0 bases at V and 5 bases at J, leaving 10 bases unmatched. Germline-derived CDR1 and CDR2 are LNHNV and YYDKDF (reference sequence). CDR3 length equals 18 residues. The CDR3 coding sequence is TGTGCCACCAGCAGAGATCTGGGTAGCGGGGGGGCAAAAGATACGCAGTATTTT. Translated, it gives CATSRDLGSGGAKDTQYF.

This clonotype was seen many times. The rearrangement links TRBV5-5 to TRBJ1-2, with D hard to call. V lost 4 bases and J lost 4, with 14 bases in between. Germline CDR1 is SGHKS and CDR2 is YYEKEE (reference sequence). The CDR3 loop spans 14 amino acids. The CDR3 nucleotides read TGTGCCAGCAGCCCGACAATAAACCTCTATGGCTACACCTTC. Its protein product is CASSPTINLYGYTF.

In this sample, this clonotype turned up many times. The gene calls are TRBV6-2 or TRBV6-3 and TRBJ2-3; D perhaps matches TRBD2 (6 bases). Germline V gene sequence: CDR1 MNHEY, CDR2 SVGEGT. The CDR3 extends over 17 amino acids. Deletions cut 0 bases from V and 0 bases from J, with 13 bases between. The CDR3 DNA follows: TGTGCCAGCAGTTACTCGATCCGAAGCGGGAGCACAGATACGCAGTATTTT. This codes for CASSYSIRSGSTDTQYF.

This clonotype was seen at least ten times. The chain links TRBV29-1 to TRBJ1-2; TRBD1 agrees at 9 bases. From germline, CDR1 is SQVTM and CDR2 ANQGSEA. V gave up 6 bases and J gave up 8 bases; unmatched junction bases: 10. This CDR3 is built from 13 residues. The CDR3 sequence: CSVRTGGAGGYTF. CDR3 in DNA: TGCAGCGTGCGCACAGGGGGCGCGGGCGGCTACACCTTC.

This chain links TRBV3-1 with TRBJ2-7; 8 nucleotides agree with TRBD2. This CDR3 contains 15 residues. Germline V gene data show CDR1 as LGHDT and CDR2 as YNNKEL (reference sequence). V was clipped by 2 bases and J by 4 bases; unmatched bases: 7. CDR3 region: CASSQWGTGGYEQYF. The CDR3 region has the DNA TGTGCCAGCAGCCAATGGGGAACGGGGGGGTACGAGCAGTACTTC.

This clonotype has more than one count but fewer than ten. The chain recombines TRBV7-6 with TRBJ2-1; a possible D gene is TRBD1 (5 bases). CDR3 length equals 17 residues. Germline V gene lookup returns CDR1 SGHVS and CDR2 FNYEAQ. Trimming removed 1 base at V and 0 bases at J, with 13 bases between. CDR3 nucleotides: TGTGCCAGCAGCTTAGAGGTCTGGGGCAGCTCCTACAATGAGCAGTTCTTC. Its protein is CASSLEVWGSSYNEQFF.

This clonotype showed up just a few times. The rearrangement links TRBV11-3 to TRBJ2-7; TRBD1 matches at 7 bases. V trimming: 4 bases; J trimming: 5 bases; junction bases outside the gene matches: 8. This CDR3 has 14 residues. CDR1 is SGHNT and CDR2 is YENEEA in the germline V gene. CDR3 region: CASSSGGFFDEQYF. CDR3 DNA sequence: TGTGCCAGCAGCTCAGGGGGATTCTTCGACGAGCAGTACTTC.

This clonotype occurred many times. The chain couples TRBV4-3 to TRBJ1-2; 7 bases are a match to TRBD1. Germline V gene data show CDR1 as LGHNA and CDR2 as YSLEER. V lost 0 bases and J lost 3; bases outside the gene matches: 13. This CDR3 is 18 amino acids long. Written as DNA, the CDR3 is TGCGCCAGCAGCCAAGATGCAGGGCAGGGGGATACGGACTATGGCTACACCTTC. This codes for CASSQDAGQGDTDYGYTF.

The table lists this clonotype with a few counts. A much larger clone lies one base from this, so it may be a read error. The chain couples TRBV20-1 to TRBJ2-3; 10 positions match TRBD2. This CDR3 has 11 amino acids. Per the germline V gene, CDR1 is DFQATT and CDR2 is SNEGSKA (reference sequence). The DNA for the CDR3 is TGCAGGGCTAGCTCTAGCGGGGGGCAGTATTTT. Translated, it gives CRASSSGGQYF.

The V gene is TRBV15, the J gene TRBJ1-2; 8 bases line up with TRBD1. J was trimmed by 2 bases and V by 0 bases; bases with no gene match: 5. The germline V gene encodes CDR1 LNHNV and CDR2 YYDKDF (reference sequence). This CDR3 region has 16 residues. This chain's CDR3 is CATSRESAGGNYGYTF. Written as DNA, the CDR3 is TGTGCCACCAGCAGAGAATCGGCAGGGGGCAACTATGGCTACACCTTC.

A single count supports this clonotype. Possible read error: a much larger clone is one base away. DNA of the CDR3: TGTGCCAGCAGCCCCCGCAAACAGACAGGGATGGACACCCAGTACTTC. Protein: CASSPRKQTGMDTQYF. The rearrangement joins TRBV7-9 to TRBJ2-7; 7 bases agree with TRBD1. The junction had 20 bases not matched to a gene; V was cut back by 5 bases and J by 10 bases. Looked up from germline, CDR1 is SEHNR and CDR2 is FQNEAQ (reference sequence). This CDR3 is 16 amino acids long.

The table lists this clonotype with many counts. V usage is TRBV6-6 and J usage is TRBJ1-5; D possibly corresponds to TRBD1 (5 bases). The CDR3 sequence is 16 residues long. Germline lookup yields CDR1 MNHNY and CDR2 SVGAGI (reference sequence). Trimming pared 0 bases from V and 1 base from J, leaving 10 bases between. CDR3 region: CASSYSNPGSNQPQHF. The CDR3, as DNA: TGTGCCAGCAGTTACTCGAACCCAGGGAGCAATCAGCCCCAGCATTTT.